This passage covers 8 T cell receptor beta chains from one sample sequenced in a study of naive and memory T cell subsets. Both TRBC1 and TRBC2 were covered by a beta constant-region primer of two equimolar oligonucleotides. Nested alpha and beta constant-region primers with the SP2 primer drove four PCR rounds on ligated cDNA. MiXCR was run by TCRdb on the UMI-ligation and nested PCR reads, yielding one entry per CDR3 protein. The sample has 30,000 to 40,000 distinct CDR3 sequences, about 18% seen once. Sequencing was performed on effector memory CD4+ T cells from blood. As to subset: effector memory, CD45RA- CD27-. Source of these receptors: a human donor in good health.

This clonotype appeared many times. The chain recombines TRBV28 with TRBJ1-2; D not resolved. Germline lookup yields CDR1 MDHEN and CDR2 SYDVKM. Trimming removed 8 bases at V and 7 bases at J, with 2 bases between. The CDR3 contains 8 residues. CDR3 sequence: CASGGYTF. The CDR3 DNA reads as TGTGCCAGCGGTGGCTACACCTTC.

CDR3 nucleotide sequence: TGTGCCAGCAGCGTAGCCGGGCTTGCGGATGGCTACACCTTC. Protein: CASSVAGLADGYTF. The rearrangement joins TRBV9 to TRBJ1-2; unclear D gene. Trimming removed 0 bases at V and 6 bases at J, with 12 bases between. Germline V gene lookup returns CDR1 SGDLS and CDR2 YYNGEE. The CDR3 contains 14 residues.

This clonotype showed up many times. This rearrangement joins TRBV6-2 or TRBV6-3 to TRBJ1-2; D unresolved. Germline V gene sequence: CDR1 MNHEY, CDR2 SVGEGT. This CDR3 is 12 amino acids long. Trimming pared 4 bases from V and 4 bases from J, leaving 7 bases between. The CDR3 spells CASSSRIYGYTF. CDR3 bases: TGTGCCAGCAGTTCCAGGATCTATGGCTACACCTTC.

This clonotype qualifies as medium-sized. The CDR3 spells CASSGTGYQPQHF. The DNA of the CDR3 is TGTGCCAGCAGTGGGACAGGTTATCAGCCCCAGCATTTT. The chain uses TRBV27 and TRBJ1-5, with TRBD1 matching over 8 bases. This CDR3 has 13 amino acids. CDR1 is MNHEY, CDR2 SMNVEV, per germline (reference sequence). With 5 bases clipped from V and 5 bases from J, the junction kept 2 bases outside the gene matches.

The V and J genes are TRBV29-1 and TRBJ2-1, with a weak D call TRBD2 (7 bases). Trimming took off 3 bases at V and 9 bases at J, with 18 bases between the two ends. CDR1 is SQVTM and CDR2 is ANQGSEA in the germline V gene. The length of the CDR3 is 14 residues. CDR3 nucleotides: TGCAGCGTTGAGAGGGGGAGCGGGACTGGTGAGCAGTTCTTC. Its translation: CSVERGSGTGEQFF.

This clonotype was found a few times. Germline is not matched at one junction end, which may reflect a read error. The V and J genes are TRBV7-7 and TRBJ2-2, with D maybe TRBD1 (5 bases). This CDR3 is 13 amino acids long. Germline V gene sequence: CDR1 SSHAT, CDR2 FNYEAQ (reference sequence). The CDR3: CASSHPGSGELFF. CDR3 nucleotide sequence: TGTGCTAGCAGCCACCCAGGGTCCGGGGAGCTGTTTTTT. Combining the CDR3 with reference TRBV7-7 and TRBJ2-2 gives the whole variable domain GAGVSQSPRYKVTKRGQDVTLRCDPISSHATLYWYQQALGQGPEFLTYFNYEAQPDKSGLPSDRFSAERPEGSISTLTIQRTEQRDSAMYRCASSHPGSGELFFGEGSRLTVL.

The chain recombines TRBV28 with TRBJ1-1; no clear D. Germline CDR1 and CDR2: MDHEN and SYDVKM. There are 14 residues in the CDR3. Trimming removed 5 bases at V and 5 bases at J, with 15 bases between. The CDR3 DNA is TGTGCCAGCAGTGACAACATGTTAGTAACTGAAGCTTTCTTT. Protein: CASSDNMLVTEAFF.

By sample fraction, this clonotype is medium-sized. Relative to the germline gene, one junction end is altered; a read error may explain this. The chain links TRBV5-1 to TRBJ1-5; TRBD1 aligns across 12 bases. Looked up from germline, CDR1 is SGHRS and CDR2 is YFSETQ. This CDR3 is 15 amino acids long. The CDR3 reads CASSLGQGANQPQHF. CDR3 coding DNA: TGCGCCAGCAGTTTGGGACAGGGGGCGAATCAGCCCCAGCATTTT. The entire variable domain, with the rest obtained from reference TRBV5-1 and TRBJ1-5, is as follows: KAGVTQTPRYLIKTRGQQVTLSCSPISGHRSVSWYQQTPGQGLQFLFEYFSETQRNKGNFPGRFSGRQFSNSRSEMNVSTLELGDSALYLCASSLGQGANQPQHFGDGTRLSIL.